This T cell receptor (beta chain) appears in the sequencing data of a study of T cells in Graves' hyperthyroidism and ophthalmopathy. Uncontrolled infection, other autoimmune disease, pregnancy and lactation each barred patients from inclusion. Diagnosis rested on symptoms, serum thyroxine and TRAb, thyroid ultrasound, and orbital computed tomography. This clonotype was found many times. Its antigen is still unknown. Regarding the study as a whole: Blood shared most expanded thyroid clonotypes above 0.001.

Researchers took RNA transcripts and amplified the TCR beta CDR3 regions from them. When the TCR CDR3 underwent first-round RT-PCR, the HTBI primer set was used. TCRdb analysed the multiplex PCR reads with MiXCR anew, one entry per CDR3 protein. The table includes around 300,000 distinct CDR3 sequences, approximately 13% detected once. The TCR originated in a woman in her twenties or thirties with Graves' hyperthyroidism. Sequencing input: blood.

Here the CDR3 DNA reads TGTGCCAGCAGTCCTACCTGGGGTAGCGTCAACACCGGGGAGCTGTTTTTT. Translating gives CASSPTWGSVNTGELFF. The chain combines TRBV28 with TRBJ2-2, with a possible D match to TRBD2 (5 bases). Germline V gene data show CDR1 as MDHEN and CDR2 as SYDVKM. CDR3 length: 17 amino acids. V dropped 5 bases and J dropped 2 bases, with 18 bases sitting between them.